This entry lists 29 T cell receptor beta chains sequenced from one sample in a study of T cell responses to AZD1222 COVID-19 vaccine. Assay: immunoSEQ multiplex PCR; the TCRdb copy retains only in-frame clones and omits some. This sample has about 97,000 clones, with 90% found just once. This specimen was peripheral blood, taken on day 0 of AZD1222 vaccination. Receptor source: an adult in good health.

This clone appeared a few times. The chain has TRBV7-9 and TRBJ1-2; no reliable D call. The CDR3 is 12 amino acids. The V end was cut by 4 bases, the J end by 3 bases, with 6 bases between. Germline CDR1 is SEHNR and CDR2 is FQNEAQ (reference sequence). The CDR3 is CASSSGDYGYTF. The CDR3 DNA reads TGTGCCAGCAGCTCCGGGGACTATGGCTACACCTTC.

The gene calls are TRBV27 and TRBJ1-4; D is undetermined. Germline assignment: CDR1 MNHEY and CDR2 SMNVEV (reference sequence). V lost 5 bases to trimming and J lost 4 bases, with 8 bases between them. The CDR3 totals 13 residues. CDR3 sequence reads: CASSDSFNEKLFF. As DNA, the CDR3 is TGTGCCAGCAGTGATTCCTTTAATGAAAAACTGTTTTTT.

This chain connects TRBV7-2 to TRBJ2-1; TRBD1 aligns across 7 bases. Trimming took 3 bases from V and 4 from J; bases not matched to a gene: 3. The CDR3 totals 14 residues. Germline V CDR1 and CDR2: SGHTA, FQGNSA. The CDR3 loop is CASSFDRAYNEQFF. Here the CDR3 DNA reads TGTGCCAGCAGCTTCGACAGGGCATACAATGAGCAGTTCTTC. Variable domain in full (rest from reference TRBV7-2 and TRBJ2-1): GAGVSQSPSNKVTEKGKDVELRCDPISGHTALYWYRQSLGQGLEFLIYFQGNSAPDKSGLPSDRFSAERTGGSVSTLTIQRTQQEDSAVYLCASSFDRAYNEQFFGPGTRLTVL.

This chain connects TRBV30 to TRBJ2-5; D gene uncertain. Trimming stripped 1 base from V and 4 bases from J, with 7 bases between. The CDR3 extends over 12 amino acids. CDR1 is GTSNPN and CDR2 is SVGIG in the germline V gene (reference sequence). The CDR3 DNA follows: TGTGCCTGGAGTGCGGGCCGAGAGACCCAGTACTTC. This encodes CAWSAGRETQYF. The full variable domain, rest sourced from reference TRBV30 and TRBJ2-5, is SQTIHQWPATLVQPVGSPLSLECTVEGTSNPNLYWYRQAAGRGLQLLFYSVGIGQISSEVPQNLSASRPQDRQFILSSKKLLLSDSGFYLCAWSAGRETQYFGPGTRLLVL.

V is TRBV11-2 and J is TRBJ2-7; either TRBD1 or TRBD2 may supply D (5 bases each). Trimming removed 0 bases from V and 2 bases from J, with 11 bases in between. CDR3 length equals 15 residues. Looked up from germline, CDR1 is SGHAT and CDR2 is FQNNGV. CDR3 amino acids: CASSLDIGGAYEQYF. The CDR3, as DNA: TGTGCCAGCAGCTTAGATATTGGGGGAGCCTACGAGCAGTACTTC.

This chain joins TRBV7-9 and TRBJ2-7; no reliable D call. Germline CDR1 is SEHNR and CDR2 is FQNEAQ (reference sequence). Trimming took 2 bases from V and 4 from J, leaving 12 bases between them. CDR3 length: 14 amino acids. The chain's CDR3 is CASSLRADPYEQYF. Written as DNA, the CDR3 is TGTGCCAGCAGCTTAAGGGCAGATCCTTACGAGCAGTACTTC.

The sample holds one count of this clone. The CDR3 DNA is TGTGCCAGCAGTTACAGGGGGCTCAGCGAGCAGTACTTC. This translates into CASSYRGLSEQYF. The chain recombines TRBV27 with TRBJ2-7; 9 positions agree with TRBD1. The germline V gene encodes CDR1 MNHEY and CDR2 SMNVEV (reference sequence). The CDR3 is 13 residues long. The V and J ends lost 4 bases and 6 bases, in that order; junction bases with no gene match: 4.

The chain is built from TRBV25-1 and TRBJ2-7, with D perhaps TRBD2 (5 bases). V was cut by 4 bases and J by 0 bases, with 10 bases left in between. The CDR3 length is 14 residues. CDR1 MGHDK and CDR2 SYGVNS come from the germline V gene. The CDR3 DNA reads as TGTGCCAGCAGTGGAGACGGGAACTCCTACGAGCAGTACTTC. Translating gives CASSGDGNSYEQYF.

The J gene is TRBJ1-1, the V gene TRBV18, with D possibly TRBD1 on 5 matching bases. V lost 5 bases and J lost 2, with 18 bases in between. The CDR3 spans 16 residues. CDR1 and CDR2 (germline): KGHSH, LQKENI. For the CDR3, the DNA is TGTGCCAGCTCATCCAGAGGGGTTCTGGGCAACACTGAAGCTTTCTTT. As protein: CASSSRGVLGNTEAFF. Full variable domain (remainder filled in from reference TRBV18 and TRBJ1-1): NAGVMQNPRHLVRRRGQEARLRCSPMKGHSHVYWYRQLPEEGLKFMVYLQKENIIDESGMPKERFSAEFPKEGPSILRIQQVVRGDSAAYFCASSSRGVLGNTEAFFGQGTRLTVV.

This CDR3 reads CASSLDSGRGEGYTF. DNA of the CDR3: TGCGCCAGCAGCTTGGATTCCGGCAGGGGGGAGGGCTACACCTTC. The J gene is TRBJ1-2, the V gene TRBV5-1; 7 bases map to TRBD1. The germline V gene has CDR1 SGHRS and CDR2 YFSETQ. The CDR3 is 15 amino acids. V dropped 0 bases and J dropped 8; count of bases not matched to a gene: 10.

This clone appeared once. The CDR3 spells CASSLPDLYRGINEKLFF. In DNA form, the CDR3 reads TGTGCCAGCAGTTTACCCGATCTATACAGGGGGATAAATGAAAAACTGTTTTTT. V usage is TRBV28 and J usage is TRBJ1-4; the match to TRBD1 covers 8 bases. The ends lost 2 bases at V and 5 bases at J; junction bases unmatched: 13. This CDR3 contains 18 residues. Germline lookup yields CDR1 MDHEN and CDR2 SYDVKM.

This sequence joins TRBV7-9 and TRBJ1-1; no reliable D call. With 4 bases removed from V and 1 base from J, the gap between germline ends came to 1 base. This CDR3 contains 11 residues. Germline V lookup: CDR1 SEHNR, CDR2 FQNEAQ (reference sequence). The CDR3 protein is CASSWNTEAFF. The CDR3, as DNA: TGTGCCAGCAGCTGGAACACTGAAGCTTTCTTT.

Written as DNA, the CDR3 is TGTGCCAGCAGTCCCTTGGGACAGGGGGCCGGCTACACCTTC. This gives the protein CASSPLGQGAGYTF. The chain employs TRBV6-2 or TRBV6-3 and TRBJ1-2; 12 nucleotides match TRBD1. Germline loops: CDR1 MNHEY, CDR2 SVGEGT. CDR3 length: 14 amino acids. V lost 5 bases to trimming and J lost 8 bases; unmatched junction nucleotides: 6.

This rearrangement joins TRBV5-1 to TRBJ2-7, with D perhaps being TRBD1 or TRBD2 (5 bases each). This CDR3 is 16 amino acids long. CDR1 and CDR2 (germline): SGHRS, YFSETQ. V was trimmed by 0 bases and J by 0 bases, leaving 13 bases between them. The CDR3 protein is CASSLAPGLLSYEQYF. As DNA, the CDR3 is TGCGCCAGCAGCTTGGCGCCGGGGCTTCTCTCCTACGAGCAGTACTTC.

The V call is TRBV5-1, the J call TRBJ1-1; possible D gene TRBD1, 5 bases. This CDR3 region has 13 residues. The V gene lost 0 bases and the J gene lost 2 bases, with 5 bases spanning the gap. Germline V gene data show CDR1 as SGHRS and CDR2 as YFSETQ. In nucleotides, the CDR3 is TGCGCCAGCAGCTTGGGGACAAACACTGAAGCTTTCTTT. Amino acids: CASSLGTNTEAFF.

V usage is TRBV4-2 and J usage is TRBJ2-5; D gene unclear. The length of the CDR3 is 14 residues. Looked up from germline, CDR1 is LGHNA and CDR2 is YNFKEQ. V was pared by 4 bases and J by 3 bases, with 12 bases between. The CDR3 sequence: CASSRSLGEETQYF. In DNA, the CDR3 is TGTGCCAGCAGCCGATCCCTAGGAGAAGAGACCCAGTACTTC.

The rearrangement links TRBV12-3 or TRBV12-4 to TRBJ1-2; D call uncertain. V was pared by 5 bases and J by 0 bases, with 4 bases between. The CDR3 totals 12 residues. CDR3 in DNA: TGTGCCAGCAGTCAGTCTAACTATGGCTACACCTTC. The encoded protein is CASSQSNYGYTF.

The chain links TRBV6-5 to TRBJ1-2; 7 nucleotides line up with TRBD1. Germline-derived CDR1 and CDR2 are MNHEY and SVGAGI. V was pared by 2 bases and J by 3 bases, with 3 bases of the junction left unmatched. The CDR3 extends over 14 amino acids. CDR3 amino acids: CASSYQGGDYGYTF. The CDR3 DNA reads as TGTGCCAGCAGTTACCAGGGGGGTGACTATGGCTACACCTTC.

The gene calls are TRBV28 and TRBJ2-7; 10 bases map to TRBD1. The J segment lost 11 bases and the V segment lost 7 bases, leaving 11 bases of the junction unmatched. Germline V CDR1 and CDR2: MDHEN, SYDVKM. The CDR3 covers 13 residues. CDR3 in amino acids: CASIGTGATSEYF. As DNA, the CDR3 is TGTGCCAGCATAGGGACAGGGGCAACGAGTGAGTACTTC.

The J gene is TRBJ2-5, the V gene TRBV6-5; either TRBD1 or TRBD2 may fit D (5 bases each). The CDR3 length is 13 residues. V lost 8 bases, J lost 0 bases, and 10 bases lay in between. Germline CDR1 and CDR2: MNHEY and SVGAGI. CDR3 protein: CASGTRYQETQYF. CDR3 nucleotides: TGTGCCAGCGGGACCAGGTACCAAGAGACCCAGTACTTC.

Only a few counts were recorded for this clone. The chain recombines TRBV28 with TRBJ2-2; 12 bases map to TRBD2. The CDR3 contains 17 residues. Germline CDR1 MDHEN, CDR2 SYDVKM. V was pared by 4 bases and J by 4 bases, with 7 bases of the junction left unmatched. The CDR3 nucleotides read TGTGCCAGCAGTTCTCTAGCGGGGGGGCCCGGCACCGGGGAGCTGTTTTTT. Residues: CASSSLAGGPGTGELFF.

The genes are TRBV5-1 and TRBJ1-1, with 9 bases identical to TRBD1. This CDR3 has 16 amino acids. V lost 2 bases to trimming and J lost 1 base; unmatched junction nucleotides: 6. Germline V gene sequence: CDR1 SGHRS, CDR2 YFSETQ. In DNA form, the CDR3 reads TGCGCCAGCAGCTTAACAGGGGGCGATGGGAACACTGAAGCTTTCTTT. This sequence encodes CASSLTGGDGNTEAFF.

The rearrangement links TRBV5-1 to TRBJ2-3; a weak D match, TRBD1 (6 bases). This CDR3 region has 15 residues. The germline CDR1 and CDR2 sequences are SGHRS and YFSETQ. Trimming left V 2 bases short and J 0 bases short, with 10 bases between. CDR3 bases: TGCGCCAGCAGCTTCTCAGGGGCTAGCACAGATACGCAGTATTTT. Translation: CASSFSGASTDTQYF.

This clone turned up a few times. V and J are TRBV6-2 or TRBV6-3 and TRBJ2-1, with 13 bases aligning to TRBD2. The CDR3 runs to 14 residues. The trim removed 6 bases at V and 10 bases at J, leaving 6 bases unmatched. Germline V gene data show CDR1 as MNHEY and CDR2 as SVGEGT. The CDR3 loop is CASSQRLAGGEQFF. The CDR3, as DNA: TGTGCCAGCAGCCAGCGACTAGCGGGAGGAGAGCAGTTCTTC.

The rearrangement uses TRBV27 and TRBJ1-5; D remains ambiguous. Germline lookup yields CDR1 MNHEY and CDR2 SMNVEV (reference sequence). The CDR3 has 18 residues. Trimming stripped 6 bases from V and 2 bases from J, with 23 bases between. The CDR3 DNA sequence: TGTGCCAGCAGCCAAACCCGGACCTACTCAGGAGGCAATCAGCCCCAGCATTTT. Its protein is CASSQTRTYSGGNQPQHF.

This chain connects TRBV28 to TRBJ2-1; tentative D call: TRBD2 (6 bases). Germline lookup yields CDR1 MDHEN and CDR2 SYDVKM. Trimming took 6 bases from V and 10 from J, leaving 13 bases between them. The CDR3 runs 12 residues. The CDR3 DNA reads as TGTGCCAGCAGCCGATCTCTAGCGGAGCAGTTCTTC. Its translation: CASSRSLAEQFF.

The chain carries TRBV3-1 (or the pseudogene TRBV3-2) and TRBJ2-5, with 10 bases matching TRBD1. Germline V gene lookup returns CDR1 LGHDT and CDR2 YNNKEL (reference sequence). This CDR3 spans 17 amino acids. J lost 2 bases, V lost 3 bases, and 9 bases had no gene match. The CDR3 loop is CASSQRFRDRGQETQYF. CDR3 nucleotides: TGTGCCAGCAGCCAGCGATTCCGGGACAGGGGTCAAGAGACCCAGTACTTC.

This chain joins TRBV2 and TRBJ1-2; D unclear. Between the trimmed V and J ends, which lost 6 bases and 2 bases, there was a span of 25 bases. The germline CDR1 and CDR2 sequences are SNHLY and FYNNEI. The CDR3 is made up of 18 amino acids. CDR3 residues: CASSALGPTVPVNYGYTF. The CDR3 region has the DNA TGTGCCAGCAGCGCCCTTGGGCCTACAGTACCCGTCAACTATGGCTACACCTTC.

CDR3 sequence (DNA): TGTGCCAGCAGCCCTAGCTCAGATACGCAGTATTTT. As protein: CASSPSSDTQYF. This chain links TRBV11-3 with TRBJ2-3, with a possible D match to TRBD2 (5 bases). Per the germline V gene, CDR1 is SGHNT and CDR2 is YENEEA. Trimming took 5 bases from V and 4 from J, leaving 7 bases between them. The CDR3 is 12 amino acids.